The 27 T cell receptor beta chains presented below share a single source sample, sequenced in a study of patients and donors after allogeneic stem cell transplantation. MiXCR, run by TCRdb on the RT-PCR reads, gives a single entry per CDR3 protein. The sample includes 900,000 to 1,000,000 distinct CDR3 sequences, about a sixth of them seen just once. Sequencing was done on a sample of blood, either unsorted or a sorted T cell fraction (not recorded which). These receptors came from a human donor who was either an allogeneic HSCT recipient or a stem cell or donor lymphocyte infusion donor (not recorded which). It is not recorded whose cells these are; they may come from a transplant donor.

This clonotype was observed a few times. This sequence joins TRBV14 and TRBJ2-5, with 8 bases matching TRBD2. Germline assignment: CDR1 SGHDN and CDR2 FVKESK. The CDR3 runs to 15 residues. The trim removed 3 bases at V and 5 bases at J, leaving 8 bases unmatched. The CDR3 is CASSHIAAGGETQYF. The CDR3 DNA reads TGTGCCAGCAGCCATATCGCCGCGGGGGGTGAGACCCAGTACTTC.

The V and J genes are TRBV18 and TRBJ1-1; 7 nucleotides agree with TRBD1. Germline CDR1 and CDR2: KGHSH and LQKENI. The trim removed 1 base at V and 1 base at J, leaving 12 bases unmatched. The CDR3 length is 18 residues. CDR3 bases: TGTGCCAGCTCACCACTAGCTGTGGGGGGGACAGCGAACACTGAAGCTTTCTTT. It encodes CASSPLAVGGTANTEAFF.

The rearrangement joins TRBV24-1 to TRBJ1-2; 7 nucleotides line up with TRBD1. V shed 3 bases, J shed 5 bases, and the junction held 11 bases outside the gene matches. The CDR3 totals 16 residues. CDR1 and CDR2 from the germline V gene are KGHDR and SFDVKD. The CDR3 DNA reads TGTGCCACCAGTGATGGGGGTGGCAGGGGGAATTATGGCTACACCTTC. Amino acids: CATSDGGGRGNYGYTF.

The rearrangement links TRBV5-8 to TRBJ2-7; no clear D gene. Trimming shortened V by 9 bases and J by 3 bases, and 10 bases separated the two germline ends. The CDR3 sequence is 11 residues long. In germline, CDR1 is SGHTS, CDR2 YDEGEE. The CDR3, as DNA: TGTGCCACTAGAATGATCTACGAGCAGTACTTC. Translating gives CATRMIYEQYF.

The chain recombines TRBV7-9 with TRBJ2-7; D perhaps matches TRBD1 (6 bases). This CDR3 region has 15 residues. Trimming left V 5 bases short and J 0 bases short, with 14 bases between. Germline assignment: CDR1 SEHNR and CDR2 FQNEAQ (reference sequence). CDR3 DNA: TGTGCCAGCAGCCCCCGGGACAAAAGCTCCTACGAGCAGTACTTC. Its translation: CASSPRDKSSYEQYF.

This clonotype was seen a few times. This chain links TRBV18 with TRBJ1-1; D is possibly TRBD1 (5 bases). This CDR3 has 15 residues. V was trimmed by 0 bases and J by 5 bases, leaving 13 bases between them. Germline V gene sequence: CDR1 KGHSH, CDR2 LQKENI. CDR3 nucleotide sequence: TGTGCCAGCTCACCACCTACAAGGGGATCGACTGAAGCTTTCTTT. It translates to CASSPPTRGSTEAFF.

The chain employs TRBV5-4 and TRBJ2-7; 9 bases agree with TRBD1. The CDR3 runs 15 residues. Germline V CDR1 and CDR2: SGHNT, YYREEE (reference sequence). The J segment lost 6 bases and the V segment lost 4 bases, leaving 11 bases of the junction unmatched. The CDR3 is CASSGRDREGGEQYF. Here the CDR3 DNA reads TGTGCCAGCAGCGGCCGGGACAGGGAAGGGGGCGAGCAGTACTTC.

V is TRBV11-1 and J is TRBJ2-5; no definite D call. The germline gives CDR1 SGHAT, CDR2 FQDESV (reference sequence). V lost 3 bases to trimming and J lost 5 bases, with 25 bases between them. The CDR3 extends over 18 amino acids. The CDR3 reads CASSFPPGGRSLWETQYF. As DNA, the CDR3 is TGTGCCAGCAGCTTCCCCCCCGGCGGTAGGAGCTTGTGGGAGACCCAGTACTTC.

The V gene is TRBV7-9, the J gene TRBJ2-2, with 8 positions matching TRBD1. Germline CDR1 is SEHNR and CDR2 is FQNEAQ (reference sequence). The CDR3 is made up of 16 amino acids. Losses at the gene ends were 5 bases for V and 4 bases for J; bases not matched to a gene: 9. The DNA of the CDR3 is TGTGCCAGCAGCGGGGACAGGATAAACCCCACCGGGGAGCTGTTTTTT. It specifies CASSGDRINPTGELFF.

The V gene is TRBV5-5, the J gene TRBJ1-1, with 9 bases lining up with TRBD1. The germline V gene encodes CDR1 SGHKS and CDR2 YYEKEE (reference sequence). The CDR3 is 16 residues long. V gave up 4 bases and J gave up 5 bases; unmatched junction bases: 12. DNA of the CDR3: TGTGCCAGCAGCCTTCCAGACAGGGGGATTACTACTGAAGCTTTCTTT. As protein: CASSLPDRGITTEAFF. Full variable domain (missing parts from reference TRBV5-5 and TRBJ1-1): DAGVTQSPTHLIKTRGQQVTLRCSPISGHKSVSWYQQVLGQGPQFIFQYYEKEERGRGNFPDRFSARQFPNYSSELNVNALLLGDSALYLCASSLPDRGITTEAFFGQGTRLTVV.

In its sample, this clonotype was seen a few times. The V gene is TRBV19, the J gene TRBJ1-1; the D gene is possibly TRBD1 (6 bases). The CDR3 has 15 residues. Germline V CDR1 and CDR2: LNHDA, SQIVND (reference sequence). V lost 5 bases to trimming and J lost 5 bases, with 18 bases between them. CDR3 protein: CASSPSDRRRTEAFF. CDR3 coding DNA: TGTGCCAGTAGTCCTTCAGACAGGAGAAGGACTGAAGCTTTCTTT.

In its sample, this clonotype was seen many times. This sequence joins TRBV4-2 and TRBJ1-2; D may be TRBD1 (6 bases). The germline V and J ends were trimmed by 0 bases and 8 bases, with 13 bases remaining between them. In germline, CDR1 is LGHNA, CDR2 YNFKEQ. This CDR3 region has 14 residues. In nucleotides, the CDR3 is TGTGCCAGCAGCCAAGAAGGGGGGGCTAAGGGCTACACCTTC. Amino acid sequence: CASSQEGGAKGYTF.

V is TRBV29-1 and J is TRBJ2-7; D unresolved. The CDR3 contains 13 residues. The V gene lost 6 bases and the J gene lost 3 bases, with 15 bases spanning the gap. Germline V gene sequence: CDR1 SQVTM, CDR2 ANQGSEA. Here the CDR3 DNA reads TGCAGCGTCATGAGGCCCAATGTCTACGAGCAGTACTTC. This translates into CSVMRPNVYEQYF.

This clonotype was picked up one time. The chain recombines TRBV11-3 with TRBJ2-4; D not resolved. The germline V gene encodes CDR1 SGHNT and CDR2 YENEEA. V was shortened by 1 base and J by 10 bases, with 5 bases between the two germline ends. The CDR3 covers 11 residues. The chain's CDR3 is CASSLGMIQYF. Written as DNA, the CDR3 is TGTGCCAGCAGCTTAGGCATGATTCAGTACTTC.

This chain uses TRBV19 with TRBJ2-3; D might be TRBD1 (6 bases). The ends were cut back, 8 bases at V and 3 bases at J, with 15 bases in the middle. CDR1 and CDR2 (germline): LNHDA, SQIVND (reference sequence). This CDR3 is built from 14 residues. The CDR3 sequence is CASGFPQGTDTQYF. CDR3 DNA sequence: TGTGCCAGTGGTTTCCCACAGGGAACAGATACGCAGTATTTT.

This clonotype has only a few counts. This chain connects TRBV6-5 to TRBJ1-5; D not certain. This CDR3 contains 14 residues. Germline CDR1 reads MNHEY; CDR2 reads SVGAGI. Between the trimmed V and J ends, which lost 4 bases and 4 bases, there was a span of 11 bases. This CDR3 reads CASSSPGRNQPQHF. DNA of the CDR3: TGTGCCAGCAGTTCCCCAGGAAGAAATCAGCCCCAGCATTTT.

This chain uses TRBV27 with TRBJ2-5, with 7 bases matching TRBD2. The CDR3 runs to 14 residues. V gave up 3 bases and J gave up 4 bases; unmatched junction bases: 5. CDR1 is MNHEY, CDR2 SMNVEV, per germline (reference sequence). CDR3 sequence reads: CASSLGGFGETQYF. CDR3 sequence (DNA): TGTGCCAGCAGTTTGGGGGGGTTCGGAGAGACCCAGTACTTC.

The V call is TRBV29-1, the J call TRBJ2-3; D possibly corresponds to TRBD2 (6 bases). The germline CDR1 and CDR2 sequences are SQVTM and ANQGSEA. This CDR3 has 10 amino acids. The DNA of the CDR3 is TGCAGGGCCGGGGGAGATACGCAGTATTTT. Its translation: CRAGGDTQYF.

The table lists this clonotype with a few counts. The chain combines TRBV11-1 with TRBJ2-2, with a weak D call TRBD1 (6 bases). In germline, CDR1 is SGHAT, CDR2 FQDESV (reference sequence). This CDR3 is built from 18 residues. V lost 3 bases, J lost 0 bases, and 17 bases lay in between. This chain's CDR3 is CASSLAIKPGANTGELFF. The CDR3 nucleotides are TGTGCCAGCAGCTTGGCAATCAAACCAGGGGCGAACACCGGGGAGCTGTTTTTT.

The chain recombines TRBV29-1 with TRBJ2-5; 7 bases align to TRBD2. The trim removed 4 bases at V and 1 base at J, leaving 18 bases unmatched. The V gene's germline CDR1 is SQVTM and CDR2 ANQGSEA. The CDR3 covers 18 residues. The CDR3 loop is CSVGDRYQGLPLQETQYF. In nucleotides, the CDR3 is TGCAGCGTTGGCGATCGATACCAGGGACTACCACTCCAAGAGACCCAGTACTTC.

This clonotype was found a few times. This chain joins TRBV6-5 and TRBJ1-3; D gene uncertain. The germline V gene encodes CDR1 MNHEY and CDR2 SVGAGI. The CDR3 loop spans 11 amino acids. The V end was cut by 6 bases, the J end by 4 bases, with 4 bases between. The CDR3 region is CASRRGNTIYF. CDR3 sequence (DNA): TGTGCCAGCAGAAGAGGAAACACCATATATTTT.

The gene calls are TRBV6-2 or TRBV6-3 and TRBJ2-4; D perhaps matches TRBD1 (6 bases). The CDR3 contains 15 residues. With 6 bases removed from V and 0 bases from J, the gap between germline ends came to 12 bases. Germline V gene sequence: CDR1 MNHEY, CDR2 SVGEGT. CDR3 nucleotide sequence: TGTGCCAGCAGGCCAGGGGATTTAGCCAAAAACATTCAGTACTTC. Translating it yields CASRPGDLAKNIQYF.

V usage is TRBV6-2 or TRBV6-3 and J usage is TRBJ2-3, with 8 bases matching TRBD2. After removal of 4 bases from V and 5 bases from J, the junction contained 5 bases not matched to a gene. Germline CDR1 reads MNHEY; CDR2 reads SVGEGT. This CDR3 contains 14 residues. CDR3 DNA sequence: TGTGCCAGCAGTTTCGGACTAGCTCAAGATACGCAGTATTTT. This gives the protein CASSFGLAQDTQYF.

The V call is TRBV24-1, the J call TRBJ2-7, with 11 bases matching TRBD2. This CDR3 comprises 15 residues. Per the germline V gene, CDR1 is KGHDR and CDR2 is SFDVKD. The V segment lost 5 bases and the J segment 4 bases; nucleotides outside the gene matches: 6. CDR3 residues: CATSGFTSGRYEQYF. CDR3 in DNA: TGTGCCACCAGTGGTTTTACTAGCGGGAGATACGAGCAGTACTTC.

Details on this clonotype: The CDR3 ends on some other residue instead of the conserved phenylalanine or tryptophan, so this is likely a read error. No DNA is shown, since the ends of the CDR3 on it are uncertain; the CDR3 is the one TCRdb lists. This chain links TRBV10-3 with TRBJ1-2; no DNA check was done on the table's D call, TRBD1. Germline assignment: CDR1 ENHRY and CDR2 SYGVKD. With termini counted, the CDR3 has 10 amino acids. CDR3 residues: CALLLIGHRV.

This clonotype was seen ten or more times. This sequence joins TRBV15 and TRBJ2-5, with D unresolved. The CDR3 has 14 residues. V was pared by 1 base and J by 2 bases, with 8 bases between. From germline, CDR1 is LNHNV and CDR2 YYDKDF (reference sequence). For the CDR3, the DNA is TGTGCCACCAGCAGAGGCGCAAAGCAAGAGACCCAGTACTTC. This encodes CATSRGAKQETQYF.

The rearrangement joins TRBV6-5 to TRBJ2-1; 14 bases agree with TRBD2. J lost 6 bases, V lost 4 bases, and 5 bases had no gene match. The CDR3 consists of 16 residues. The germline V gene has CDR1 MNHEY and CDR2 SVGAGI. The DNA for the CDR3 is TGTGCCAGCAGTTCCAGACTAGCGGGAGGGCCCAATGAGCAGTTCTTC. Protein: CASSSRLAGGPNEQFF.